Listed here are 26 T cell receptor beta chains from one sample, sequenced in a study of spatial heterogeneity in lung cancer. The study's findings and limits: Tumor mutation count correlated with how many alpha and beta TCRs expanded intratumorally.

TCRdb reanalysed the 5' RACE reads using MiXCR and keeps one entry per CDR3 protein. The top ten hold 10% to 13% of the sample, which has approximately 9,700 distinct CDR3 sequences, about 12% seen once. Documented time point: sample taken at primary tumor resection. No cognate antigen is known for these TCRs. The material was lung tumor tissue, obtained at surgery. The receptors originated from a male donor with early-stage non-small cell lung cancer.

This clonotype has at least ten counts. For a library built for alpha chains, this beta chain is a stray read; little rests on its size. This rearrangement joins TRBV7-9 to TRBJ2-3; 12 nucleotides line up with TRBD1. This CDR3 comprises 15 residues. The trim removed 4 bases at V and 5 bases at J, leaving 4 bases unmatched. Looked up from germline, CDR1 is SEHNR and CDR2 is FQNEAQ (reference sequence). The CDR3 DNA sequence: TGTGCCAGCAGCTGGGGACAGGGGGCAGGAGATACGCAGTATTTT. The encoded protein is CASSWGQGAGDTQYF.

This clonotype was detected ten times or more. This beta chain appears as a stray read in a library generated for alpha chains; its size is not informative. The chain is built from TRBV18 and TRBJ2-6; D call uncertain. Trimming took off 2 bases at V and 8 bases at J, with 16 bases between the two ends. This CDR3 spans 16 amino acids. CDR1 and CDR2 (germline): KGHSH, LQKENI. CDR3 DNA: TGTGCCAGCTCACCATCTTCGTACCGTCTCTCCAACGTCCTGACTTTC. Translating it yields CASSPSSYRLSNVLTF. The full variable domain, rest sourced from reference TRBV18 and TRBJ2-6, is NAGVMQNPRHLVRRRGQEARLRCSPMKGHSHVYWYRQLPEEGLKFMVYLQKENIIDESGMPKERFSAEFPKEGPSILRIQQVVRGDSAAYFCASSPSSYRLSNVLTFGAGSRLTVL.

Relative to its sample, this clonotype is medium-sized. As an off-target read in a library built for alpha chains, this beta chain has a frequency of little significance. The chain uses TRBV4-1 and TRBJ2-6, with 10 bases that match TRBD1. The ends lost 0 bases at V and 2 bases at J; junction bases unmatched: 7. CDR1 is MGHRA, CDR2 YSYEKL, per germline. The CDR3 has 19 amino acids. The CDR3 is CASSQDKGQGTPGANVLTF. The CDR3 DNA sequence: TGCGCCAGCAGCCAAGATAAGGGACAGGGGACTCCTGGGGCCAACGTCCTGACTTTC.

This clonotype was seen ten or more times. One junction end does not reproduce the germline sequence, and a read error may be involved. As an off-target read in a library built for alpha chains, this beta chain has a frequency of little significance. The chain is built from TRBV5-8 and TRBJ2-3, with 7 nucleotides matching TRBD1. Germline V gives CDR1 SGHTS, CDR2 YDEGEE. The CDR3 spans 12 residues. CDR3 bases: TGTGCCAGTACGAGCCTCTCGGGACAGTTTTCTTTT. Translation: CASTSLSGQFSF.

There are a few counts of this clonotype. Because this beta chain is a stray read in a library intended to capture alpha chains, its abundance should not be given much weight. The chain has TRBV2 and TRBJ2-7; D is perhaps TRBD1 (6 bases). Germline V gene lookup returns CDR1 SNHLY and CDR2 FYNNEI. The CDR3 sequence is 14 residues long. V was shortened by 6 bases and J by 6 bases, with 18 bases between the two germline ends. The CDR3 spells CASRRTLLGGEQYF. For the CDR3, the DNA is TGTGCCAGCAGGCGTACCCTCTTAGGGGGCGAGCAGTACTTC. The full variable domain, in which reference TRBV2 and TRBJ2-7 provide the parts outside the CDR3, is EPEVTQTPSHQVTQMGQEVILRCVPISNHLYFYWYRQILGQKVEFLVSFYNNEISEKSEIFDDQFSVERPDGSNFTLKIRSTKLEDSAMYFCASRRTLLGGEQYFGPGTRLTVT.

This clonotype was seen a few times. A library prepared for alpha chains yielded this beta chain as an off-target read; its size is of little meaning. The CDR3 reads CSAFEQRGNTGELFF. As DNA, the CDR3 is TGCAGTGCTTTCGAACAGCGGGGGAACACCGGGGAGCTGTTTTTT. The chain links TRBV20-1 to TRBJ2-2, with 7 bases fitting TRBD2. V shed 5 bases and J 1 base; nucleotides not matched to a gene: 7. Germline-derived CDR1 and CDR2 are DFQATT and SNEGSKA (reference sequence). CDR3 length: 15 residues.

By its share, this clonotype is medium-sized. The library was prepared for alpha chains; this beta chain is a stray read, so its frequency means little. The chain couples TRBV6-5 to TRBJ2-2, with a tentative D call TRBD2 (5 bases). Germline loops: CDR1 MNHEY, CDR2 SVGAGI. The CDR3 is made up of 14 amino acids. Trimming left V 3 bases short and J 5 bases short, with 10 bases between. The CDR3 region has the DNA TGTGCCAGCAGTTATGGTGGAGGAACCGGGGAGCTGTTTTTT. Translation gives CASSYGGGTGELFF.

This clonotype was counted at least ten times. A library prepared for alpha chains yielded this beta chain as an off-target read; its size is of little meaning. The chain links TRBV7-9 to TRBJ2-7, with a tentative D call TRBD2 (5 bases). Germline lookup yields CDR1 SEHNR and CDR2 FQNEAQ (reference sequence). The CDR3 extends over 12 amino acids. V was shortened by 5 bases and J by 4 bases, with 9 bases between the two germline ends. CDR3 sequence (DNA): TGTGCCAGCAGCCTGAGCGGATACGAGCAGTACTTC. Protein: CASSLSGYEQYF.

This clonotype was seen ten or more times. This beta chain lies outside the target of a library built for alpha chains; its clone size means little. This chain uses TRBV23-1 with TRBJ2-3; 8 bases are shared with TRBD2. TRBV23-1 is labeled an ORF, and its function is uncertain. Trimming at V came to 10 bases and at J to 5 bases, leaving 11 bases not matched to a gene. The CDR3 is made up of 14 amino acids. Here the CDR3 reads CANLTSVHQDTQYF. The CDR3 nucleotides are TGCGCCAACCTGACTAGCGTGCATCAAGATACGCAGTATTTT.

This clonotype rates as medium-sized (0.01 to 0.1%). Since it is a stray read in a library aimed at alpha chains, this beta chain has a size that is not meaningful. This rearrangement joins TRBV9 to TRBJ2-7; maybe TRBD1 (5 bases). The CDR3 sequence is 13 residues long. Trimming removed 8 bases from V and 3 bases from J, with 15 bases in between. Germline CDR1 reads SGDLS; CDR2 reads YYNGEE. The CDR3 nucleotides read TGTGCCAGACGGAAGGGGATAAGCTACGAGCAGTACTTC. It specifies CARRKGISYEQYF.

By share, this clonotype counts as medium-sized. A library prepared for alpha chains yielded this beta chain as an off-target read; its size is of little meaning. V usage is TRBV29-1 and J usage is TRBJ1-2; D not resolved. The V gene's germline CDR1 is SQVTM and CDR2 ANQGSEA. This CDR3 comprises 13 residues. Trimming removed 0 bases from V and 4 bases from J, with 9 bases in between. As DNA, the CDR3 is TGCAGCGTTGAAGACCAGGATCCCTATGGCTACACCTTC. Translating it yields CSVEDQDPYGYTF.

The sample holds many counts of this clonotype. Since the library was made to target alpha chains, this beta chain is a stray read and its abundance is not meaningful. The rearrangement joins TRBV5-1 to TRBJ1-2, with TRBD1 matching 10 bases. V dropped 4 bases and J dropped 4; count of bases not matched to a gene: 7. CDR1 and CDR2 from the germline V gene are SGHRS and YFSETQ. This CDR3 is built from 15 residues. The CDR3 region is CASSSRDRGFYGYTF. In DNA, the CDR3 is TGCGCCAGCAGCAGCCGGGACAGGGGATTCTATGGCTACACCTTC.

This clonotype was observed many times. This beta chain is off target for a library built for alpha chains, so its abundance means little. The CDR3 DNA reads TGCAGCGTTGAAGGAGCTAGCGGAGGACCTTACGAGCAGTACTTC. Protein product: CSVEGASGGPYEQYF. The chain joins TRBV29-1 to TRBJ2-7; 7 bases are a match to TRBD2. Germline V gene data show CDR1 as SQVTM and CDR2 as ANQGSEA. This CDR3 contains 15 residues. Trimming cost V 1 base and J 4 bases; bases outside gene matches: 10.

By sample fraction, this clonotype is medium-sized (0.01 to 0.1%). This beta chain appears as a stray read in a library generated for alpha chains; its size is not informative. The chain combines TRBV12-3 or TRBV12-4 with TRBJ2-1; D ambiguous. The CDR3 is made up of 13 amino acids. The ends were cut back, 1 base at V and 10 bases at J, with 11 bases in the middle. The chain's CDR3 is CASSLGILGEQFF. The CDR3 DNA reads TGTGCCAGCAGTTTAGGAATTCTCGGGGAGCAGTTCTTC.

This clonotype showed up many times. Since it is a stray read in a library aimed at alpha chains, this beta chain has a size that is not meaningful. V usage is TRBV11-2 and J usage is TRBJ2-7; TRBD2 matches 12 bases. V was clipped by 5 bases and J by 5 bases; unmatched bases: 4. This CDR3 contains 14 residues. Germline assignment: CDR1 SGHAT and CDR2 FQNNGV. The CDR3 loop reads CASSLAGGPHEQYF. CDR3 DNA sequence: TGTGCCAGCAGCCTAGCGGGAGGGCCTCACGAGCAGTACTTC.

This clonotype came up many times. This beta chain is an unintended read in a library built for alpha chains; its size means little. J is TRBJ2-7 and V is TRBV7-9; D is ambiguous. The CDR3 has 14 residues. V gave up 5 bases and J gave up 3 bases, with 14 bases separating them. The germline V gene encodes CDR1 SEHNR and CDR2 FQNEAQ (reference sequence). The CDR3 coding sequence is TGTGCCAGCAGCCCAATACTCCAGGTCTACGAGCAGTACTTC. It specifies CASSPILQVYEQYF.

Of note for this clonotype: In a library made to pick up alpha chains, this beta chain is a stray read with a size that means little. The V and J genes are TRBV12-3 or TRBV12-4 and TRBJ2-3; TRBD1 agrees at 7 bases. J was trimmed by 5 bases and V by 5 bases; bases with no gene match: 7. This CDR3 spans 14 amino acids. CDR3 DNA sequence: TGTGCCAGCAGTCGTCTCTACAGGGGAGATACGCAGTATTTT. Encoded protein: CASSRLYRGDTQYF.

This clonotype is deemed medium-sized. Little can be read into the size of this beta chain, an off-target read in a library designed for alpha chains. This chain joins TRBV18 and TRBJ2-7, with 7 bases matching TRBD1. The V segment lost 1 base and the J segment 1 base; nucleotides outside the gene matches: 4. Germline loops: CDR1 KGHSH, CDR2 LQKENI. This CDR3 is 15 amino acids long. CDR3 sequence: CASSPLGDSSYEQYF. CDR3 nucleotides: TGTGCCAGCTCACCACTCGGGGACAGTTCCTACGAGCAGTACTTC.

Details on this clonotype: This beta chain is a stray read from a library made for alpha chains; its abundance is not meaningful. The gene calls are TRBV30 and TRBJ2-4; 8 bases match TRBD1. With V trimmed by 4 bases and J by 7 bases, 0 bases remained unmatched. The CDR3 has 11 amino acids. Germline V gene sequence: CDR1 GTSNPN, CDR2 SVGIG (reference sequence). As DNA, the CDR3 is TGTGCCTGGAACAGGGGGAACATTCAGTACTTC. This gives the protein CAWNRGNIQYF.

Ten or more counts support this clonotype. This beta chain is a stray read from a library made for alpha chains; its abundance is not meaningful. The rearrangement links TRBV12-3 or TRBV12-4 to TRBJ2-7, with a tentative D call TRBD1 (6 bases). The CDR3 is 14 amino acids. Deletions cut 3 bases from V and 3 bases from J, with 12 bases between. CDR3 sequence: CASSFGTKYYEQYF. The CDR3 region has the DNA TGTGCCAGCAGTTTTGGGACAAAGTACTACGAGCAGTACTTC.

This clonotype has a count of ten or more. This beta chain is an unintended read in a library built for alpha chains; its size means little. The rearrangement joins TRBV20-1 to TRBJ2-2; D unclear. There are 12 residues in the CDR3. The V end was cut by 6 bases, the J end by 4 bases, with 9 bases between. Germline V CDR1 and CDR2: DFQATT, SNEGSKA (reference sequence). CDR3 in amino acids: CSAGFGTGELFF. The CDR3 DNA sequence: TGCAGTGCGGGCTTCGGCACCGGGGAGCTGTTTTTT.

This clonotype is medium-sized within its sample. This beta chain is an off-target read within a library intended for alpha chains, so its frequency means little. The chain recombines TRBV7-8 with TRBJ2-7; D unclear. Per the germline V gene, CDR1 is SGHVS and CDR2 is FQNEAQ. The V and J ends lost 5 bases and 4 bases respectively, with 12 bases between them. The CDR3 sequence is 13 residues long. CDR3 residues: CASSNSIRYEQYF. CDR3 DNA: TGTGCCAGCAGCAACTCGATCCGTTACGAGCAGTACTTC.

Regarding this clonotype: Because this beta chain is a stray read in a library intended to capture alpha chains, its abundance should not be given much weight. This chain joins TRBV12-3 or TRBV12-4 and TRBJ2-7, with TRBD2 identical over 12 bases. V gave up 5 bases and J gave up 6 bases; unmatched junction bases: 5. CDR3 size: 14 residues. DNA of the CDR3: TGTGCCAGCAGTCCGCCGGGACTAGCGGGCGAGCAGTACTTC. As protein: CASSPPGLAGEQYF.

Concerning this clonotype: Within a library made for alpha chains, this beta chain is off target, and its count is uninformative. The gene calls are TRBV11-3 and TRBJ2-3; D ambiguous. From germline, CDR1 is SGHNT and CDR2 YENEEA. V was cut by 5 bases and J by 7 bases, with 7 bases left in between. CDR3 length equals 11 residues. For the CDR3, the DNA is TGTGCCAGCAGCCAAACGAATACGCAGTATTTT. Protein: CASSQTNTQYF.

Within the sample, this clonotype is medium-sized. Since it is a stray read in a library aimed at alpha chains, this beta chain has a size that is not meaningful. CDR3 region: CASSLEVGMVRTEAFF. The CDR3 coding sequence is TGTGCCAGCAGCTTAGAGGTGGGGATGGTTAGGACTGAAGCTTTCTTT. V usage is TRBV11-2 and J usage is TRBJ1-1; D not resolved. Germline assignment: CDR1 SGHAT and CDR2 FQNNGV. Trimming removed 0 bases at V and 5 bases at J, with 16 bases between. There are 16 residues in the CDR3.

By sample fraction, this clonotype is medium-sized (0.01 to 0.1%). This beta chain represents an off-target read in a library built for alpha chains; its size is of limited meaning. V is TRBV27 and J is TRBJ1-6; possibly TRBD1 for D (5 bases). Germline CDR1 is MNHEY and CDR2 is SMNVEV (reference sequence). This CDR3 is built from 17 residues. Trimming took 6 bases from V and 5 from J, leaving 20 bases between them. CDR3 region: CASRGTRYDYNNSPLHF. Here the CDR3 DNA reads TGTGCCAGCAGGGGGACCCGATACGACTATAATAATTCACCCCTCCACTTT.